Below are 15 T cell receptor beta chains sequenced from a single sample in a study of blood T cell repertoires in COVID-19. Clones were read by immunoSEQ multiplex PCR, and TCRdb kept only the in-frame ones, dropping some. The sample carries around 200,000 clones, roughly 80% recorded once. Material: peripheral blood. These receptor sequences come from a human donor in a cohort sampled during active COVID-19.

This clone was recorded a few times. The chain links TRBV5-6 to TRBJ1-2, with 8 bases lining up with TRBD1. Germline CDR1 reads SGHDT; CDR2 reads YYEEEE. The CDR3 extends over 12 amino acids. V dropped 9 bases and J dropped 7; count of bases not matched to a gene: 8. CDR3 sequence reads: CATADRGSGYTF. CDR3 in DNA: TGTGCCACCGCAGACAGGGGATCTGGCTACACCTTC.

The CDR3 loop is CASSIDRISKETQYF. The CDR3 DNA is TGTGCCAGTAGTATAGACAGGATCTCCAAAGAGACCCAGTACTTC. The V call is TRBV19, the J call TRBJ2-5; D is unclear. The CDR3 runs 15 residues. V was shortened by 0 bases and J by 3 bases, with 11 bases between the two germline ends. Germline V gives CDR1 LNHDA, CDR2 SQIVND (reference sequence).

The chain has TRBV5-1 and TRBJ1-5; no definite D call. The CDR3 contains 15 residues. Germline V gene lookup returns CDR1 SGHRS and CDR2 YFSETQ. V lost 0 bases and J 4 bases, leaving 11 bases between the germline ends. DNA for the CDR3: TGCGCCAGCAGCTTGGGCGGTCGCAGTAATCAGCCCCAGCATTTT. Protein product: CASSLGGRSNQPQHF.

The V call is TRBV11-3, the J call TRBJ2-7; 7 nucleotides line up with TRBD2. This CDR3 region has 13 residues. Unmatched junction bases numbered 6, after V lost 1 base and J lost 9 bases. Germline assignment: CDR1 SGHNT and CDR2 YENEEA. The CDR3 nucleotides are TGTGCCAGCAGCTTAGGAGGGAGGGGTGCGCAGTACTTC. It is translated as CASSLGGRGAQYF.

The CDR3 is CASSYSGTGAREQYF. In DNA form, the CDR3 reads TGTGCCAGCAGTTACTCCGGGACAGGGGCCCGCGAGCAGTACTTC. The chain joins TRBV6-5 to TRBJ2-7; 10 bases map to TRBD1. The CDR3 is 15 amino acids. Germline loops: CDR1 MNHEY, CDR2 SVGAGI. After removal of 0 bases from V and 6 bases from J, the junction contained 5 bases not matched to a gene.

The chain links TRBV27 to TRBJ1-4; the D gene is possibly TRBD1 (6 bases). CDR1 MNHEY and CDR2 SMNVEV come from the germline V gene (reference sequence). Trimming pared 5 bases from V and 2 bases from J, leaving 18 bases between. The CDR3 covers 17 residues. The CDR3 sequence is CASSPSRGIMTNEKLFF. The CDR3 DNA reads TGTGCCAGCAGTCCCTCCAGGGGTATTATGACTAATGAAAAACTGTTTTTT.

V gene TRBV6-6 combines with J gene TRBJ1-2, with no clear D. The CDR3 extends over 14 amino acids. Looked up from germline, CDR1 is MNHNY and CDR2 is SVGAGI (reference sequence). Trimming left V 5 bases short and J 5 bases short, with 15 bases between. CDR3 bases: TGTGCCAGCAGTACCGCGGAGTGGGTGTATGGCTACACCTTC. It specifies CASSTAEWVYGYTF.

The chain has TRBV27 and TRBJ1-5, with 7 bases that match TRBD1. CDR1 is MNHEY and CDR2 is SMNVEV in the germline V gene (reference sequence). Losses at the gene ends were 5 bases for V and 1 base for J; bases not matched to a gene: 2. The CDR3 contains 14 residues. The CDR3 DNA reads as TGTGCCAGCAGTCCACAGGGGAGCAATCAGCCCCAGCATTTT. Encoded protein: CASSPQGSNQPQHF.

CDR3 nucleotide sequence: TGTGCCAGCTCAGTTAGTTTCTACGAGCAGTACTTC. Its protein is CASSVSFYEQYF. The chain recombines TRBV18 with TRBJ2-7; D is ambiguous. Trimming removed 5 bases at V and 3 bases at J, with 8 bases between. The CDR3 runs to 12 residues. Germline V gene data show CDR1 as KGHSH and CDR2 as LQKENI.

This sequence joins TRBV7-2 and TRBJ2-1; possible D gene TRBD2, 6 bases. Germline V gene data show CDR1 as SGHTA and CDR2 as FQGNSA. CDR3 length: 13 residues. Trimming shortened V by 5 bases and J by 4 bases, and 9 bases separated the two germline ends. CDR3 loop: CASSAGLYNEQFF. The DNA of the CDR3 is TGTGCCAGCAGCGCGGGACTGTACAATGAGCAGTTCTTC. The full variable domain, completed using reference TRBV7-2 and TRBJ2-1, is GAGVSQSPSNKVTEKGKDVELRCDPISGHTALYWYRQSLGQGLEFLIYFQGNSAPDKSGLPSDRFSAERTGGSVSTLTIQRTQQEDSAVYLCASSAGLYNEQFFGPGTRLTVL.

This chain connects TRBV7-2 to TRBJ1-6, with 7 bases identical to TRBD1. The CDR3 is 14 amino acids. Germline CDR1 SGHTA, CDR2 FQGNSA. The trim removed 2 bases at V and 6 bases at J, leaving 1 base unmatched. The CDR3 nucleotides read TGTGCCAGCAGCTTACACAGGGGTAATTCACCCCTCCACTTT. Protein sequence: CASSLHRGNSPLHF.

The gene calls are TRBV5-1 and TRBJ2-7, with 12 positions matching TRBD2. Germline V gene data show CDR1 as SGHRS and CDR2 as YFSETQ. The V gene end was trimmed by 3 bases and the J gene end by 7 bases; junction bases not matched to a gene: 11. This CDR3 contains 16 residues. The CDR3 nucleotides are TGCGCCAGCAGCTCAACACCGACTAGCGGGAGTGGTGAGCAGTACTTC. Its protein product is CASSSTPTSGSGEQYF.

The chain employs TRBV18 and TRBJ2-5; D is undetermined. Per germline, CDR1 KGHSH and CDR2 LQKENI. The CDR3 is 13 residues long. V lost 4 bases to trimming and J lost 3 bases, with 9 bases between them. CDR3 bases: TGTGCCAGCTCACTCGGGTTAAAAGAGACCCAGTACTTC. Translating it yields CASSLGLKETQYF.

V gene TRBV9 combines with J gene TRBJ2-7, with D tentatively TRBD1 (5 bases). The CDR3 length is 13 residues. CDR1 is SGDLS and CDR2 is YYNGEE in the germline V gene. Trimming took 3 bases from V and 5 from J, leaving 12 bases between them. The CDR3 sequence: CASSGFVRDEQYF. The CDR3 nucleotides are TGTGCCAGCAGCGGATTCGTCAGGGACGAGCAGTACTTC. Together with reference TRBV9 and TRBJ2-7, the CDR3 gives the full variable domain: DSGVTQTPKHLITATGQRVTLRCSPRSGDLSVYWYQQSLDQGLQFLIQYYNGEERAKGNILERFSAQQFPDLHSELNLSSLELGDSALYFCASSGFVRDEQYFGPGTRLTVT.

The genes are TRBV19 and TRBJ2-3, with D perhaps matching TRBD2 (6 bases). Germline lookup yields CDR1 LNHDA and CDR2 SQIVND (reference sequence). V shed 7 bases and J shed 4 bases, with 18 bases lying between them. The CDR3 is 15 amino acids. The CDR3: CASTLAPGVADTQYF. CDR3 bases: TGTGCCAGTACCCTGGCCCCGGGAGTAGCAGATACGCAGTATTTT.